Below, 16 T cell receptor beta chains from the same sample are listed, as sequenced in a study of OX40 agonist ivuxolimab in advanced cancers. The repertoire was sequenced with immunoSEQ multiplex PCR; TCRdb's copy has only in-frame clones and lacks some. Of about 46,000 clones in the sample, approximately 88% were seen once. The specimen comprised CD4+ or CD8+ T cells sorted from blood, sampled in a trial of the OX40 agonist ivuxolimab. The receptors stem from an adult with an advanced solid tumor such as melanoma, head and neck, liver or kidney cancer.

This clone was detected once. The chain carries TRBV6-5 and TRBJ2-7, with D unresolved. Germline assignment: CDR1 MNHEY and CDR2 SVGAGI. This CDR3 contains 14 residues. Between the trimmed V and J ends, which lost 2 bases and 0 bases, there was a span of 8 bases. CDR3 nucleotide sequence: TGTGCCAGCAGTTACGCTTCTGCCTCCTACGAGCAGTACTTC. This encodes CASSYASASYEQYF.

The J gene is TRBJ1-1, the V gene TRBV25-1; maybe TRBD1 (6 bases). V lost 6 bases and J 7 bases, leaving 15 bases between the germline ends. The germline gives CDR1 MGHDK, CDR2 SYGVNS. The CDR3 loop spans 13 amino acids. Here the CDR3 reads CASSNPGEIEAFF. CDR3 nucleotide sequence: TGTGCCAGCAGCAACCCAGGGGAGATTGAAGCTTTCTTT.

V is TRBV6-5 and J is TRBJ2-1; 12 nucleotides align to TRBD2. The V gene end was trimmed by 5 bases and the J gene end by 7 bases; junction bases not matched to a gene: 6. The CDR3 loop spans 15 amino acids. Germline V lookup: CDR1 MNHEY, CDR2 SVGAGI. In DNA, the CDR3 is TGTGCCAGCAGTCAGACTAGCGGGAGTGTAAATGAGCAGTTCTTC. Its protein is CASSQTSGSVNEQFF.

The chain couples TRBV6-1 to TRBJ1-1, with TRBD1 matching 8 bases. The V segment lost 6 bases and the J segment 4 bases; nucleotides outside the gene matches: 4. This CDR3 is built from 13 residues. Per germline, CDR1 MNHNS and CDR2 SASEGT. This chain's CDR3 is CASRNTGGTEAFF. CDR3 nucleotide sequence: TGTGCCAGCAGGAACACAGGGGGCACTGAAGCTTTCTTT.

The chain carries TRBV11-3 and TRBJ2-4, with a weak D call TRBD2 (7 bases). This CDR3 has 15 amino acids. The germline CDR1 and CDR2 sequences are SGHNT and YENEEA. The V gene lost 5 bases and the J gene lost 2 bases, with 13 bases spanning the gap. The CDR3: CASSGRGTPKNIQYF. The DNA for the CDR3 is TGTGCCAGCAGCGGGAGGGGGACACCCAAAAACATTCAGTACTTC.

This chain connects TRBV19 to TRBJ1-2; D unresolved. The germline gives CDR1 LNHDA, CDR2 SQIVND (reference sequence). The CDR3 is 14 residues long. Trimming removed 1 base at V and 5 bases at J, with 11 bases between. CDR3 nucleotides: TGTGCCAGTAGTATAGGGCAGGCAGAGTATGGCTACACCTTC. Protein: CASSIGQAEYGYTF.

This chain links TRBV5-1 with TRBJ2-5, with D perhaps assigned TRBD1 or TRBD2 (5 bases each). V was cut by 7 bases and J by 3 bases, with 16 bases left in between. The CDR3 spans 14 residues. Germline V gene data show CDR1 as SGHRS and CDR2 as YFSETQ. In DNA form, the CDR3 reads TGCGCCAGCGTTAACCTTGGGACGGAAGAGACCCAGTACTTC. Its protein is CASVNLGTEETQYF.

V is TRBV4-3 and J is TRBJ2-1; TRBD2 matches at 8 bases. The CDR3 length is 18 residues. Looked up from germline, CDR1 is LGHNA and CDR2 is YSLEER. V lost 0 bases to trimming and J lost 6 bases; unmatched junction nucleotides: 13. This chain's CDR3 is CASSQDPGGLGGGNEQFF. The CDR3 DNA reads TGCGCCAGCAGCCAAGATCCCGGGGGACTAGGAGGGGGCAATGAGCAGTTCTTC.

This clone has only one observation. V usage is TRBV4-3 and J usage is TRBJ2-1, with D unresolved. There are 12 residues in the CDR3. CDR1 and CDR2 from the germline V gene are LGHNA and YSLEER. Deletions cut 3 bases from V and 9 bases from J, with 9 bases between. The CDR3 sequence: CASSQYPSEQFF. CDR3 nucleotide sequence: TGCGCCAGCAGCCAGTACCCGAGTGAGCAGTTCTTC.

The chain recombines TRBV7-8 with TRBJ2-1; TRBD2 agrees at 12 bases. The CDR3 runs 16 residues. CDR1 and CDR2 (germline): SGHVS, FQNEAQ. V lost 5 bases to trimming and J lost 2 bases; unmatched junction nucleotides: 4. The chain's CDR3 is CASSPSGGATYNEQFF. As DNA, the CDR3 is TGTGCCAGCAGCCCTAGCGGGGGGGCCACCTACAATGAGCAGTTCTTC.

The gene calls are TRBV19 and TRBJ2-1, with 10 bases matching TRBD2. CDR1 LNHDA and CDR2 SQIVND come from the germline V gene (reference sequence). The CDR3 extends over 15 amino acids. V gave up 7 bases and J gave up 2 bases; unmatched junction bases: 5. The CDR3 is CASMEGLATYNEQFF. The CDR3 DNA sequence: TGTGCCAGTATGGAGGGACTAGCGACCTACAATGAGCAGTTCTTC.

The chain links TRBV27 to TRBJ1-4, with D unresolved. This CDR3 has 17 amino acids. Trimming cost V 5 bases and J 0 bases, with 16 bases left between them. The V gene's germline CDR1 is MNHEY and CDR2 SMNVEV (reference sequence). The CDR3 nucleotides read TGTGCCAGCAGTCCCTTCGAGGTTTCGGCAACTAATGAAAAACTGTTTTTT. Translating it yields CASSPFEVSATNEKLFF.

The chain links TRBV6-1 to TRBJ1-2; D ambiguous. From germline, CDR1 is MNHNS and CDR2 SASEGT. Trimming cost V 6 bases and J 8 bases, with 10 bases left between them. The CDR3 runs to 11 residues. The CDR3 sequence: CASRSLFGYTF. In DNA form, the CDR3 reads TGTGCCAGCAGATCTTTGTTCGGCTACACCTTC.

The J gene is TRBJ1-1, the V gene TRBV7-3; TRBD1 agrees at 11 bases. In germline, CDR1 is SGHTA, CDR2 FQGTGA. This CDR3 contains 15 residues. J lost 1 base, V lost 5 bases, and 3 bases had no gene match. The CDR3 DNA follows: TGTGCCAGCAGCCTTGGACAGGGGGCGAACACTGAAGCTTTCTTT. As protein: CASSLGQGANTEAFF.

The chain carries TRBV7-9 and TRBJ2-7, with D unresolved. The V gene lost 1 base and the J gene lost 1 base, with 2 bases spanning the gap. The CDR3 covers 12 residues. In germline, CDR1 is SEHNR, CDR2 FQNEAQ (reference sequence). The CDR3 reads CASSLGSYEQYF. For the CDR3, the DNA is TGTGCCAGCAGCTTAGGTTCCTACGAGCAGTACTTC.

The chain uses TRBV4-3 and TRBJ1-5; D is undetermined. CDR3 size: 13 residues. In germline, CDR1 is LGHNA, CDR2 YSLEER. V was clipped by 1 base and J by 3 bases, with 4 bases between them. The CDR3: CASSQVTNQPQHF. In DNA form, the CDR3 reads TGCGCCAGCAGCCAAGTCACCAATCAGCCCCAGCATTTT.